This T cell receptor (beta chain) was documented in a study of blood T cells in healthy people across ages. It was with a sample-barcoded 5' primer and a J-beta primer mix that a second PCR of roughly 7 to 12 cycles was run. Every cDNA molecule carried a tag from a template-switch adaptor bearing 12 random nucleotides. Each sample provided no less than 2.5 million CDR3-containing paired-end reads. Via MiXCR, TCRdb re-called the 5' RACE reads, giving one row per CDR3 protein. The sample yields approximately 690,000 distinct CDR3 sequences, roughly 53% seen once. Germline V lookup: CDR1 MNHNS, CDR2 SASEGT. V lost 3 bases to trimming and J lost 3 bases; unmatched junction nucleotides: 4. The CDR3 is made up of 15 amino acids. Aged about 6 to 100, donors were systemically healthy Caucasians from Russia. Per sample, at least 5.5 micrograms of total RNA were extracted.

V gene TRBV6-1 combines with J gene TRBJ2-5; 10 bases map to TRBD2. This TCR derives from a man between 60 and 70 years old in good health. The sequencing input was blood. Here the CDR3 reads CASSDVLAGEETQYF. In DNA form, the CDR3 reads TGTGCCAGCAGTGACGTGCTAGCGGGGGAAGAGACCCAGTACTTC.